This entry is about one T cell receptor (beta chain). Per germline, CDR1 MDHEN and CDR2 SYDVKM. V lost 9 bases to trimming and J lost 5 bases, with 20 bases between them. The CDR3 consists of 14 residues. Random-hexamer reverse transcription was applied to about 0.5 to 1 ug RNA. immunoSEQ multiplex PCR amplified TCR beta CDR3 across 54 Vbeta, 13 Jbeta. TCRdb called the immunoSEQ multiplex PCR reads again in MiXCR, with one record for every CDR3 protein. The sample gives about 140,000 distinct CDR3 sequences, roughly 94% of which show up once; roughly 0.29% is in the top ten. The sample originates from a study of CD8 T cells in Susac syndrome. The TEMRA cells underwent FACS enrichment, while the CD8+ and CD4+ T cells underwent negative isolation.

The origin of this receptor is a human donor in good health. Sequenced material: CD8+ T cells from PBMCs. The chain has TRBV28 and TRBJ2-7, with D perhaps matching TRBD1 or TRBD2 (6 bases each). The CDR3 region is CASEVEGGLDEQYF. CDR3 DNA sequence: TGTGCCAGTGAAGTCGAGGGGGGTCTCGACGAGCAGTACTTC. Full variable domain (remainder filled in from reference TRBV28 and TRBJ2-7): DVKVTQSSRYLVKRTGEKVFLECVQDMDHENMFWYRQDPGLGLRLIYFSYDVKMKEKGDIPEGYSVSREKKERFSLILESASTNQTSMYLCASEVEGGLDEQYFGPGTRLTVT.